The 30 T cell receptor beta chains presented below share a single source sample, sequenced in a study of CD8+CD57+ T cells in acquired aplastic anemia. Genomic DNA was employed as the template in profiling TCR beta VDJ and CDR3. MiXCR, applied by TCRdb to the reads, yields one record per CDR3 protein. The sample consists of 150,000 to 200,000 distinct CDR3 sequences, around 50% of them appearing once. Whoever was chosen for sequencing had shown CD8+CD57+ cell expansion by flow cytometry. The source material was sorted CD4+, CD8+, or CD8+CD57+ T cells (not recorded which) from PBMCs. The receptors originated from a human donor with aplastic anemia.

This clonotype occurred many times. The rearrangement uses TRBV6-1 and TRBJ1-2, with no clear D. Trimming took off 6 bases at V and 11 bases at J, with 13 bases between the two ends. This CDR3 region has 11 residues. CDR1 MNHNS and CDR2 SASEGT come from the germline V gene. CDR3 in DNA: TGTGCCAGCAGGCAGGCGTCGGTGTACACCTTC. This gives the protein CASRQASVYTF.

A few counts support this clonotype. The chain recombines TRBV24-1 with TRBJ1-2; D is unclear. CDR3 size: 10 residues. V shed 9 bases and J shed 5 bases, with 6 bases lying between them. The germline CDR1 and CDR2 sequences are KGHDR and SFDVKD. CDR3 in DNA: TGTGCCACCTACGGGTATGGCTACACCTTC. It is translated as CATYGYGYTF.

This clonotype came up many times. This chain connects TRBV6-1 to TRBJ2-3, with 9 bases identical to TRBD1. This CDR3 has 14 amino acids. The ends lost 6 bases at V and 6 bases at J; junction bases unmatched: 7. Per the germline V gene, CDR1 is MNHNS and CDR2 is SASEGT. The CDR3 coding sequence is TGTGCCAGCAGGGCGGACAGGGGCGGGGATACGCAGTATTTT. As protein: CASRADRGGDTQYF.

The chain is built from TRBV24-1 and TRBJ2-5; D tentatively reads TRBD1 or TRBD2 (5 bases each). This CDR3 has 14 residues. Trimming took 3 bases from V and 4 from J, leaving 11 bases between them. CDR1 KGHDR and CDR2 SFDVKD come from the germline V gene. Here the CDR3 DNA reads TGTGCCACCAGTGATCCCAGGGCGGGAGAGACCCAGTACTTC. Translated, it gives CATSDPRAGETQYF.

This chain uses TRBV7-6 with TRBJ2-1; tentatively, D is TRBD1 (7 bases). The CDR3 totals 15 residues. V shed 5 bases and J shed 5 bases, with 16 bases lying between them. Germline CDR1 and CDR2: SGHVS and FNYEAQ. Here the CDR3 reads CASSTAGQNNNEQFF. CDR3 nucleotides: TGTGCCAGCAGCACGGCGGGACAGAATAACAATGAGCAGTTCTTC.

This clonotype was observed once. The V and J genes are TRBV7-9 and TRBJ2-1; D gene unclear. The CDR3 spans 13 residues. CDR1 is SEHNR and CDR2 is FQNEAQ in the germline V gene (reference sequence). Trimming took 5 bases from V and 4 from J, leaving 9 bases between them. CDR3 loop: CASSMQEYNEQFF. As DNA, the CDR3 is TGTGCCAGCAGCATGCAGGAGTACAATGAGCAGTTCTTC.

The rearrangement links TRBV6-5 to TRBJ2-7; 13 bases fit TRBD2. Germline loops: CDR1 MNHEY, CDR2 SVGAGI. The trim removed 0 bases at V and 4 bases at J, leaving 0 bases unmatched. CDR3 length: 15 amino acids. CDR3 sequence (DNA): TGTGCCAGCAGTTACTCGACTAGCGGGGGGTACGAGCAGTACTTC. This sequence encodes CASSYSTSGGYEQYF.

J is TRBJ2-7 and V is TRBV19, with a tentative D call TRBD2 (6 bases). CDR3 length equals 15 residues. Germline-derived CDR1 and CDR2 are LNHDA and SQIVND (reference sequence). Trimming took off 4 bases at V and 3 bases at J, with 16 bases between the two ends. The CDR3 protein is CASSTKWAGRYEQYF. The DNA for the CDR3 is TGTGCCAGTAGTACTAAATGGGCGGGACGCTACGAGCAGTACTTC.

The chain uses TRBV11-2 and TRBJ1-2; 7 bases line up with TRBD1. This CDR3 is built from 16 residues. V lost 0 bases to trimming and J lost 4 bases; unmatched junction nucleotides: 8. Germline CDR1 reads SGHAT; CDR2 reads FQNNGV. CDR3 in DNA: TGTGCCAGCAGCTTAGAAGGGACAGTATTCCGCTATGGCTACACCTTC. It encodes CASSLEGTVFRYGYTF.

As regards this clonotype: A much larger clone differs from this one at a single base, so this may be a read error. The chain has TRBV5-1 and TRBJ1-1; no definite D call. Germline V lookup: CDR1 SGHRS, CDR2 YFSETQ. The CDR3 extends over 15 amino acids. V lost 4 bases to trimming and J lost 4 bases, with 17 bases between them. As DNA, the CDR3 is TGCGCCAGCAGCAAAAGGACGGATCCAGGCACTGAAGCTTTCTTT. Translated, it gives CASSKRTDPGTEAFF.

A note on this clonotype: Compared with germline, one end of the junction differs, possibly owing to a read error. This rearrangement joins TRBV7-7 to TRBJ2-3; no firm D call. Per the germline V gene, CDR1 is SSHAT and CDR2 is FNYEAQ (reference sequence). The CDR3 sequence is 13 residues long. This CDR3 is CASSLDSWDTQYF. The CDR3 nucleotides are TGTGCTAGCAGCTTAGATTCTTGGGATACGCAGTATTTT.

The chain joins TRBV25-1 to TRBJ2-1; 7 bases align to TRBD1. V lost 3 bases and J lost 4; bases outside the gene matches: 6. This CDR3 is 15 amino acids long. From germline, CDR1 is MGHDK and CDR2 SYGVNS. The CDR3 sequence is CASSDRDSSYNEQFF. The CDR3 DNA sequence: TGTGCCAGCAGTGACCGGGACAGCAGTTACAATGAGCAGTTCTTC.

J is TRBJ1-1 and V is TRBV20-1, with TRBD1 matching 8 bases. Germline CDR1 DFQATT, CDR2 SNEGSKA (reference sequence). J was trimmed by 6 bases and V by 6 bases; bases with no gene match: 6. The CDR3 runs 12 residues. The CDR3 DNA follows: TGCAGTGCCTGGGACAGGAAGGCTGAAGCTTTCTTT. Encoded protein: CSAWDRKAEAFF.

This chain connects TRBV11-3 to TRBJ1-2; D is unresolved. Trimming shortened V by 1 base and J by 6 bases, and 12 bases separated the two germline ends. The CDR3 runs 14 residues. Germline V lookup: CDR1 SGHNT, CDR2 YENEEA. For the CDR3, the DNA is TGTGCCAGCAGCTTAGTTCGGGAGGCTGATGGCTACACCTTC. Translated: CASSLVREADGYTF.

This clonotype was seen ten or more times. This chain joins TRBV6-2 or TRBV6-3 and TRBJ2-7, with D possibly matching TRBD2 (7 bases). Germline CDR1 reads MNHEY; CDR2 reads SVGEGT. The germline V and J ends were trimmed by 8 bases and 1 base, with 21 bases remaining between them. This CDR3 spans 16 amino acids. CDR3 amino acids: CASDDPGGRRSYEQYF. CDR3 bases: TGTGCCAGCGATGATCCCGGGGGGCGTAGGTCCTACGAGCAGTACTTC.

The rearrangement links TRBV30 to TRBJ1-2; a weak D match, TRBD1 (6 bases). V was pared by 5 bases and J by 1 base, with 11 bases between. The CDR3 is 13 amino acids. Per the germline V gene, CDR1 is GTSNPN and CDR2 is SVGIG (reference sequence). The CDR3 protein is CAWGDTFNYGYTF. In nucleotides, the CDR3 is TGTGCCTGGGGGGACACCTTTAACTATGGCTACACCTTC.

Notes on this clonotype: This may stem from a read error, because a much larger clone lies one nucleotide away. The chain is built from TRBV19 and TRBJ2-1, with 12 bases lining up with TRBD2. Trimming removed 1 base from V and 7 bases from J; junction bases left unmatched: 8. Germline V gene sequence: CDR1 LNHDA, CDR2 SQIVND (reference sequence). The CDR3 runs to 17 residues. The DNA for the CDR3 is TGTGCCAGTAGTATAGGGACTAGCGGGACAGATTTGAATGAGCAGTTCTTC. Encoded protein: CASSIGTSGTDLNEQFF.

The chain employs TRBV27 and TRBJ2-6, with D possibly matching TRBD1 (5 bases). In germline, CDR1 is MNHEY, CDR2 SMNVEV (reference sequence). V was cut by 2 bases and J by 4 bases, with 15 bases left in between. The CDR3 consists of 17 residues. This CDR3 is CASSLKGSGLGANVLTF. DNA for the CDR3: TGTGCCAGCAGTTTAAAGGGCTCAGGGCTGGGGGCCAACGTCCTGACTTTC.

The V call is TRBV7-8, the J call TRBJ2-7; 7 positions agree with TRBD1. CDR1 SGHVS and CDR2 FQNEAQ come from the germline V gene. Trimming removed 6 bases from V and 1 base from J; junction bases left unmatched: 6. This CDR3 has 14 amino acids. The CDR3 DNA sequence: TGTGCCAGCAGGACAGGGACGGGATCCTACGAGCAGTACTTC. It encodes CASRTGTGSYEQYF.

V and J are TRBV18 and TRBJ1-4; TRBD1 might be the D (5 bases). CDR3 length: 14 residues. V was shortened by 3 bases and J by 12 bases, with 17 bases between the two germline ends. The germline CDR1 and CDR2 sequences are KGHSH and LQKENI. CDR3 nucleotide sequence: TGTGCCAGCTCACCGAGAGGGGCAGAGGAAGAACTGTTTTTT. Translation: CASSPRGAEEELFF.

This clonotype showed up just once. The chain is built from TRBV29-1 and TRBJ2-7, with D unclear. The CDR3 spans 12 residues. Germline V gene data show CDR1 as SQVTM and CDR2 as ANQGSEA. Trimming took 1 base from V and 4 from J, leaving 8 bases between them. The CDR3 DNA is TGCAGCGTTGAAGCAGCCGGGTACGAGCAGTACTTC. Translating gives CSVEAAGYEQYF.

This clonotype was recorded at least ten times. V usage is TRBV3-1 and J usage is TRBJ2-7; unclear D gene. Trimming removed 8 bases at V and 2 bases at J, with 13 bases between. The CDR3 is 13 residues long. Germline V CDR1 and CDR2: LGHDT, YNNKEL (reference sequence). The CDR3 DNA is TGTGCCAGCTCTCACCTGGACCCCTACGAGCAGTACTTC. It encodes CASSHLDPYEQYF.

The V and J genes are TRBV2 and TRBJ1-4; 7 bases agree with TRBD1. V shed 6 bases, J shed 6 bases, and the junction held 7 bases outside the gene matches. Germline CDR1 and CDR2: SNHLY and FYNNEI. This CDR3 region has 14 residues. The CDR3 loop reads CASRNRGLYEKLFF. The DNA of the CDR3 is TGTGCCAGCAGGAATAGGGGGCTGTATGAAAAACTGTTTTTT.

V usage is TRBV10-3 and J usage is TRBJ2-7; 8 bases are a match to TRBD2. Looked up from germline, CDR1 is ENHRY and CDR2 is SYGVKD. This CDR3 contains 14 residues. CDR3 in amino acids: CALRRGDSSYEQYF. DNA for the CDR3: TGTGCTTTACGGCGGGGGGATAGCTCCTACGAGCAGTACTTC.

This clonotype has at least ten counts. This chain connects TRBV9 to TRBJ2-2; D tentatively reads TRBD1 or TRBD2 (5 bases each). The CDR3 extends over 14 amino acids. Germline V gene sequence: CDR1 SGDLS, CDR2 YYNGEE. Trimming left V 4 bases short and J 8 bases short, with 15 bases between. CDR3 DNA sequence: TGTGCCAGCAGCTTGGGGACCGGTGCGGGGGAGCTGTTTTTT. Amino acid sequence: CASSLGTGAGELFF.

This clonotype was picked up a small number of times. With a much larger clone just one base away, this may be a read error. The J gene is TRBJ1-1, the V gene TRBV9; no definite D call. The germline gives CDR1 SGDLS, CDR2 YYNGEE. This CDR3 is 14 amino acids long. The V gene lost 5 bases and the J gene lost 5 bases, with 16 bases spanning the gap. CDR3 DNA sequence: TGTGCCAGCAGGACCTCAACGAGGGAGACTGAAGCTTTCTTT. This translates into CASRTSTRETEAFF.

The chain joins TRBV30 to TRBJ1-2; D possibly corresponds to TRBD1 (5 bases). Trimming removed 1 base at V and 4 bases at J, with 10 bases between. Germline loops: CDR1 GTSNPN, CDR2 SVGIG (reference sequence). This CDR3 comprises 13 residues. The CDR3 sequence: CAWSGGEGYGYTF. CDR3 bases: TGTGCCTGGAGTGGAGGGGAGGGCTATGGCTACACCTTC.

The chain has TRBV28 and TRBJ2-5; D is perhaps TRBD2 (5 bases). The germline V and J ends were trimmed by 2 bases and 4 bases, with 11 bases remaining between them. The CDR3 sequence is 14 residues long. CDR1 is MDHEN and CDR2 is SYDVKM in the germline V gene. The CDR3: CASSLGWAGETQYF. The CDR3 DNA follows: TGTGCCAGCAGTTTAGGTTGGGCGGGAGAGACCCAGTACTTC.

The chain recombines TRBV15 with TRBJ2-3; D remains unclear. This CDR3 has 16 amino acids. V was trimmed by 1 base and J by 0 bases, leaving 11 bases between them. CDR1 and CDR2 from the germline V gene are LNHNV and YYDKDF (reference sequence). The CDR3 loop is CATSRGLGTSTDTQYF. The CDR3, as DNA: TGTGCCACCAGCAGAGGCCTAGGCACTAGCACAGATACGCAGTATTTT.

This clonotype was picked up many times. In DNA form, the CDR3 reads TGCAGCGTTGAAGTTTCAGGGCCTACGCAGTATTTT. It specifies CSVEVSGPTQYF. The J gene is TRBJ2-3, the V gene TRBV29-1, with D perhaps TRBD1 (5 bases). Germline CDR1 and CDR2: SQVTM and ANQGSEA. Trimming left V 1 base short and J 8 bases short, with 10 bases between. The CDR3 is made up of 12 amino acids.